This TCR beta chain was identified during a study of regulatory T cells in long-lasting Graves disease (TCRdb year 2021). Study-level background: Persistent Graves' disease was defined as persistently positive TSH receptor autoantibodies together with antithyroid drug treatment for over 5 years. Peripheral blood TCR sequencing and RNA sequencing compared persistent Graves' disease patients with newly diagnosed Graves' disease patients. The study was registered as a clinical trial and conducted in China. A total of roughly 35 samples underwent TCR sequencing: around 13 from persistent and some 20 from newly diagnosed Graves' disease patients. Persistent Graves' disease patients in the clinical cohort had taken antithyroid drugs for around 11 years on average.

The CDR3 covers 17 residues, taking in both the cysteine and the phenylalanine. Only CDR3 DNA remains: 51 bases, in frame from the first base. V ends up 4 bases short and J 3 bases short, with an unmatched junction base count of 13. For CDR1 and CDR2, the germline V gene (reference sequence) lists MNHEY and SMNVEV. What the time point label conveys for this sample: persistent/refractory GD, antithyroid drugs over 5 years with positive TRAb. For both TCR sequencing and RNA sequencing, RNA was extracted from PBMCs using TRIzol. Graves' disease was diagnosed according to American Thyroid Association guidelines. Patients for the study were recruited at an endocrinology department in Xi'an, China. Each patient gave approximately 10 milliliters of peripheral blood, collected in an EDTA anticoagulant tube. Ficoll Paque Plus density gradient separation was used to isolate PBMCs, and no additional T cell sorting was done. An Agilent 2100 Bioanalyzer and agarose gel were used to check RNA quality, while a NanoDrop 2000 measured RNA concentration.

Paper-wide results and their limitations: The study examined only peripheral blood because the primary lesion, thyroid tissue, could not be accessed. More public clonotypes were shared among persistent patients (under 3,000) than among newly diagnosed patients (966). Persistent disease showed preferential use of TRBV28, TRBJ1-2 and TRBJ2-5, whereas newly diagnosed disease favored TRBV20-1 and TRBJ2-1. Persistent Graves' disease patients showed lower TCR Shannon entropy and fewer highly expanded clones than newly diagnosed patients, suggesting clonal expansion. As a limitation, the authors acknowledged that the small sample size may reduce accuracy. Sequencing and analysis were restricted to the TCR beta chain.

The method was multiplex PCR. This sample was sequenced with an Illumina HiSeq 4000. TCR beta libraries were built with iRepertoire HTBI primers and Arm-PCR amplification of CDR3 regions. PCR products were gel purified before sequencing. Concerning the study's data processing: Across samples, around 62 TRBV and 14 TRBJ segments were identified and used for gene usage analysis of CDR3 amino acid clonotypes. COPE and FqMerger were used to merge the filtered high-quality paired reads into contigs. Contigs were aligned with BLAST to IMGT TRBV, TRBD and TRBJ reference genes, and CDR3 was defined per IMGT. Highly expanded clones were defined as clonotypes with a frequency above 0.1%. Shannon entropy was used to measure repertoire diversity, and the Gini coefficient was used to measure V-J evenness. A clonotype found in more than one individual was treated as public. TCRdb cleaned the public reads at Q25 with fastp, built clones with MiXCR and kept in-frame beta chains. Each entry merges the rows of one CDR3 protein and shows their most common DNA and genes. TCRdb, not the authors, supplied the V and J calls. The sample table records about 460,000 distinct CDR3 sequences; roughly 23% of these occur just once. About 12% of the sample is in the top ten clones.

On this clonotype itself: Its target antigen remains unknown. No base quality information exists; no much larger clone differs at one position.

Sequences were derived from peripheral blood mononuclear cells (PBMCs), sampled when the disease was refractory, from a patient treated with antithyroid drugs. The sequence links TRBV27 to TRBJ2-3, with 7 bases aligning to TRBD2. The sequence was obtained from a female donor with Graves disease. The DNA sequence is TGTGCCAGCAGTTCCAGGCGATTGACTAGCCCGACAGATACGCAGTATTTT. It translates as CASSSRRLTSPTDTQYF.